These 30 T cell receptor beta chains were sequenced from one sample in a study of regulatory T cells in long-lasting Graves disease. Time point in this sample: newly diagnosed GD, antithyroid drugs for less than 3 months. PBMC-derived RNA was used for the TCR library. Building the TCR beta libraries relied on iRepertoire HTBI primers, and CDR3 regions underwent Arm-PCR. Via MiXCR, TCRdb re-called the multiplex PCR reads, giving one row per CDR3 protein. The table has some 410,000 distinct CDR3 sequences, around 15% seen once. The same data also went into a second study, on T cells in Graves' hyperthyroidism and ophthalmopathy.

The source material was peripheral blood mononuclear cells (PBMCs), sampled at new diagnosis, from a patient treated with antithyroid drugs. The receptors stem from a woman between 25 and 40 years old with Graves disease.

This clonotype was found a few times. The chain is built from TRBV19 and TRBJ2-7; 7 nucleotides match TRBD1. CDR3 length: 13 residues. Trimming cost V 7 bases and J 3 bases; bases outside gene matches: 6. Germline CDR1 and CDR2: LNHDA and SQIVND (reference sequence). CDR3 region: CASKGTEGYEQYF. CDR3 coding DNA: TGTGCCAGTAAAGGGACAGAAGGCTACGAGCAGTACTTC.

Only one count was recorded for this clonotype. A read error may explain this, as a much larger clone is one base away. No DNA is shown, since the ends of the CDR3 on it are uncertain; the CDR3 is the one TCRdb lists. The chain joins TRBV29-1 to TRBJ1-3. Looked up from germline, CDR1 is SQVTM and CDR2 is ANQGSEA. Inclusive of both ends, the CDR3 amounts to 13 amino acids. CDR3: CSVAAGSRDTVYF.

This clonotype was observed many times. The chain joins TRBV3-1 to TRBJ1-2; D is ambiguous. The CDR3 loop spans 12 amino acids. Trimming pared 8 bases from V and 8 bases from J, leaving 15 bases between. CDR1 and CDR2 from the germline V gene are LGHDT and YNNKEL (reference sequence). The CDR3 DNA reads as TGTGCCAGCGGGAGAGAAGGGCTCGGCTACACCTTC. Its protein is CASGREGLGYTF.

The genes are TRBV20-1 and TRBJ2-3; D remains unclear. The CDR3 sequence is 13 residues long. The V gene's germline CDR1 is DFQATT and CDR2 SNEGSKA (reference sequence). V shed 4 bases and J shed 5 bases, with 13 bases lying between them. For the CDR3, the DNA is TGCAGTGCTAATCTAGATTCGGGAGATACGCAGTATTTT. It yields the protein CSANLDSGDTQYF.

This chain connects TRBV19 to TRBJ2-5; TRBD2 matches 9 bases. The CDR3 runs to 16 residues. With V trimmed by 4 bases and J by 1 base, 7 bases remained unmatched. Germline CDR1 is LNHDA and CDR2 is SQIVND (reference sequence). CDR3 in DNA: TGTGCCAGTAGTACCAATAGCGGGAGCCTCCAAGAGACCCAGTACTTC. Amino acid sequence: CASSTNSGSLQETQYF.

The chain combines TRBV20-1 with TRBJ1-5; no clear D gene. The CDR3 extends over 14 amino acids. Germline CDR1 is DFQATT and CDR2 is SNEGSKA (reference sequence). Trimming removed 0 bases from V and 4 bases from J, with 10 bases in between. The CDR3 nucleotides read TGCAGTGCTAGAGATGATAAAGAGAATCAGCCCCAGCATTTT. Translating gives CSARDDKENQPQHF.

The CDR3 protein is CASRMMNTEAFF. The CDR3 coding sequence is TGTGCCAGCAGGATGATGAACACTGAAGCTTTCTTT. This sequence joins TRBV6-1 and TRBJ1-1, with D uncertain. The length of the CDR3 is 12 residues. Trimming took off 6 bases at V and 0 bases at J, with 5 bases between the two ends. The germline CDR1 and CDR2 sequences are MNHNS and SASEGT.

The genes are TRBV9 and TRBJ2-1; TRBD2 matches at 7 bases. The CDR3 has 13 residues. Trimming removed 7 bases from V and 9 bases from J; junction bases left unmatched: 10. CDR1 and CDR2 (germline): SGDLS, YYNGEE. The CDR3 sequence: CASSLAIGAEQFF. CDR3 DNA: TGTGCCAGCTCACTAGCGATTGGTGCTGAGCAGTTCTTC.

This clonotype has at least ten counts. The rearrangement joins TRBV6-2 or TRBV6-3 to TRBJ2-1; D gene unclear. V lost 5 bases, J lost 7 bases, and 15 bases lay in between. Germline-derived CDR1 and CDR2 are MNHEY and SVGEGT. This CDR3 is built from 14 residues. This CDR3 reads CASSTDGRLNEQFF. CDR3 coding DNA: TGTGCCAGCAGTACCGACGGTAGACTGAATGAGCAGTTCTTC.

This clonotype was seen at least ten times. J is TRBJ2-3 and V is TRBV30; either TRBD1 or TRBD2 may supply D (5 bases each). Per the germline V gene, CDR1 is GTSNPN and CDR2 is SVGIG (reference sequence). The V and J ends lost 4 bases and 4 bases respectively, with 15 bases between them. The CDR3 length is 14 residues. CDR3: CAWNLWRGADTQYF. The CDR3 DNA reads as TGTGCCTGGAATTTATGGAGAGGGGCAGATACGCAGTATTTT.

Comment on this clonotype: A much larger clonotype is one base distant, so this may be a read error. The CDR3 does not end in the conserved phenylalanine or tryptophan, so this is likely a read error. This rearrangement joins TRBV7-9 to TRBJ1-5, with a weak D call TRBD1 (6 bases). The V gene's germline CDR1 is SEHNR and CDR2 FQNEAQ (reference sequence). The CDR3 loop spans 15 amino acids. V was trimmed by 5 bases and J by 1 base, leaving 12 bases between them. The CDR3 DNA is TGTGCCAGCAGCCCATCGGGACAAAGCAATCAGCCCCAGCATCTT. As protein: CASSPSGQSNQPQHL.

This clonotype was recorded many times. The V and J genes are TRBV27 and TRBJ2-1; 10 positions match TRBD2. Germline V gene lookup returns CDR1 MNHEY and CDR2 SMNVEV (reference sequence). This CDR3 region has 14 residues. The J segment lost 10 bases and the V segment lost 3 bases, leaving 6 bases of the junction unmatched. The CDR3 region is CASSFTSGNLEQFF. The CDR3 bases are TGTGCCAGCAGTTTCACTAGCGGGAATTTGGAGCAGTTCTTC.

This clonotype was seen ten or more times. The chain uses TRBV27 and TRBJ2-7; weak D call: TRBD1 (5 bases). This CDR3 is 15 amino acids long. Looked up from germline, CDR1 is MNHEY and CDR2 is SMNVEV (reference sequence). V lost 2 bases to trimming and J lost 5 bases, with 16 bases between them. This CDR3 reads CASSLRQGSSNEQYF. DNA of the CDR3: TGTGCCAGCAGTTTAAGGCAGGGTTCCTCGAACGAGCAGTACTTC.

This clonotype was counted once. CDR3 coding DNA: TGTGCCAGCAGGGGGACAGGGACCCGTGGGCGGCAGTACTTC. Translation gives CASRGTGTRGRQYF. The chain recombines TRBV7-9 with TRBJ2-7, with 9 bases fitting TRBD1. V was pared by 6 bases and J by 9 bases, with 12 bases of the junction left unmatched. The CDR3 spans 14 residues. The germline CDR1 and CDR2 sequences are SEHNR and FQNEAQ (reference sequence).

This clonotype occurred many times. The V call is TRBV7-2, the J call TRBJ1-2; 9 bases fit TRBD1. The junction had 9 bases not matched to a gene; V was cut back by 0 bases and J by 1 base. The germline V gene encodes CDR1 SGHTA and CDR2 FQGNSA. The CDR3 extends over 18 amino acids. The CDR3 nucleotides read TGTGCCAGCAGCTTAGCGCGGTGGGGGACAGGGAGTAACTATGGCTACACCTTC. Translated: CASSLARWGTGSNYGYTF.

The rearrangement uses TRBV7-8 and TRBJ2-1; D could derive from TRBD1 or TRBD2 (5 bases each). Germline CDR1 reads SGHVS; CDR2 reads FQNEAQ. V lost 2 bases to trimming and J lost 9 bases, with 14 bases between them. This CDR3 comprises 14 residues. DNA for the CDR3: TGTGCCAGCAGCTTACCAGAGGGGAAGGGTGAGCAGTTCTTC. Amino acid sequence: CASSLPEGKGEQFF.

This clonotype has ten or more counts. The rearrangement uses TRBV7-9 and TRBJ1-2; possibly TRBD1 for D (5 bases). Germline CDR1 is SEHNR and CDR2 is FQNEAQ (reference sequence). The CDR3 spans 14 residues. Trimming shortened V by 6 bases and J by 5 bases, and 16 bases separated the two germline ends. The DNA for the CDR3 is TGTGCCAGCAGACCTTTGGGAGGGGAGTATGGCTACACCTTC. It specifies CASRPLGGEYGYTF.

This clonotype was recorded at least ten times. The chain recombines TRBV4-3 with TRBJ2-5; D gene unclear. Trimming removed 0 bases from V and 5 bases from J, with 13 bases in between. CDR3 size: 15 residues. Germline-derived CDR1 and CDR2 are LGHNA and YSLEER. DNA for the CDR3: TGCGCCAGCAGCCAAGATAGGGCAGAGAGCGAGACCCAGTACTTC. Protein sequence: CASSQDRAESETQYF.

This clonotype was observed at least ten times. The chain uses TRBV29-1 and TRBJ2-3; TRBD2 agrees at 9 bases. Germline CDR1 reads SQVTM; CDR2 reads ANQGSEA. The length of the CDR3 is 16 residues. J gave up 5 bases and V 0 bases, and 9 bases lay outside the gene matches. CDR3 nucleotide sequence: TGCAGCGTTGAAGATCACGGTAGCGGGAGATTAGATACGCAGTATTTT. It specifies CSVEDHGSGRLDTQYF.

This clonotype was recorded many times. The rearrangement uses TRBV12-3 or TRBV12-4 and TRBJ2-3; 7 bases map to TRBD2. The CDR3 extends over 15 amino acids. Losses at the gene ends were 6 bases for V and 1 base for J; bases not matched to a gene: 7. The CDR3 sequence is CASSHSGKGTDTQYF. The CDR3 DNA is TGTGCCAGCAGCCACAGCGGGAAGGGCACAGATACGCAGTATTTT.

This clonotype was detected ten times or more. This chain joins TRBV18 and TRBJ2-5, with 10 bases aligning to TRBD2. Per germline, CDR1 KGHSH and CDR2 LQKENI. The CDR3 spans 15 residues. V was pared by 3 bases and J by 5 bases, with 6 bases of the junction left unmatched. CDR3 nucleotide sequence: TGTGCCAGCTCACCGGCTAGCGGGAGTGGTGAGACCCAGTACTTC. Its protein product is CASSPASGSGETQYF.

This clonotype was recorded a few times. The chain combines TRBV7-2 with TRBJ1-2; TRBD1 might be the D (5 bases). CDR1 and CDR2 (germline): SGHTA, FQGNSA. This CDR3 contains 15 residues. Trimming left V 5 bases short and J 5 bases short, with 18 bases between. CDR3 sequence: CASSRGADPGYGYTF. In DNA, the CDR3 is TGTGCCAGCAGCCGAGGGGCCGATCCGGGTTATGGCTACACCTTC.

This clonotype was counted between two and nine times. V is TRBV12-5 and J is TRBJ1-3, with a possible D match to TRBD1 (5 bases). There are 18 residues in the CDR3. Per the germline V gene, CDR1 is LGHNT and CDR2 is FRNRAP. V lost 5 bases and J 0 bases, leaving 20 bases between the germline ends. CDR3 nucleotides: TGTGCTAGTGGTCCGGACCAGGGAGTGGGGAACTCTGGAAACACCATATATTTT. Translating it yields CASGPDQGVGNSGNTIYF. The complete variable domain, with remaining parts taken from reference TRBV12-5 and TRBJ1-3, reads DARVTQTPRHKVTEMGQEVTMRCQPILGHNTVFWYRQTMMQGLELLAYFRNRAPLDDSGMPKDRFSAEMPDATLATLKIQPSEPRDSAVYFCASGPDQGVGNSGNTIYFGEGSWLTVV.

This clonotype was found many times. The V call is TRBV7-8, the J call TRBJ2-5, with D perhaps matching TRBD1 (5 bases). V was trimmed by 5 bases and J by 4 bases, leaving 14 bases between them. The CDR3 contains 14 residues. CDR1 is SGHVS, CDR2 FQNEAQ, per germline. CDR3 bases: TGTGCCAGCAGCCCTCTCAGGGTAGTAGAGACCCAGTACTTC. Its translation is CASSPLRVVETQYF.

In its sample, this clonotype was seen a few times. The chain recombines TRBV6-5 with TRBJ2-1; 11 bases map to TRBD2. The CDR3 runs to 17 residues. CDR1 is MNHEY, CDR2 SVGAGI, per germline. Trimming cost V 4 bases and J 8 bases; bases outside gene matches: 13. The CDR3 loop reads CASSFPSTSGNSYEQFF. The CDR3 DNA sequence: TGTGCCAGCAGTTTTCCTTCGACTAGCGGGAATAGTTATGAGCAGTTCTTC.

In this sample, this clonotype turned up once. With a much larger clone just one base away, this may be a read error. This rearrangement joins TRBV15 to TRBJ2-5; D is unresolved. V lost 0 bases to trimming and J lost 11 bases, with 28 bases between them. Germline lookup yields CDR1 LNHNV and CDR2 YYDKDF (reference sequence). CDR3 size: 18 residues. The chain's CDR3 is CATSRDKSRIPSYNEQYF. The CDR3 coding sequence is TGTGCCACCAGCAGAGATAAGTCCCGGATCCCCTCCTACAATGAGCAGTACTTC.

Ten or more counts support this clonotype. The chain links TRBV19 to TRBJ2-7; tentative D call: TRBD1 (6 bases). V dropped 5 bases and J dropped 7 bases, with 21 bases sitting between them. The CDR3 spans 15 residues. Per germline, CDR1 LNHDA and CDR2 SQIVND (reference sequence). The CDR3 nucleotides read TGTGCCAGTAGTTATACGGTGGGACAATCGGGAGAGCAGTACTTC. Translation: CASSYTVGQSGEQYF.

The chain uses TRBV10-3 and TRBJ2-7; perhaps TRBD2 as D (5 bases). This CDR3 region has 14 residues. The V and J ends lost 2 bases and 0 bases respectively, with 8 bases between them. Germline V gene sequence: CDR1 ENHRY, CDR2 SYGVKD. The CDR3 sequence: CAISEGRDSYEQYF. CDR3 in DNA: TGTGCCATCAGTGAGGGACGGGACTCCTACGAGCAGTACTTC.

To note about this clonotype: This likely traces to a read error, being one base from a far larger clone. The chain links TRBV6-9 to TRBJ1-1; no firm D call. V was shortened by 3 bases and J by 0 bases, with 14 bases between the two germline ends. The CDR3 runs to 16 residues. Germline CDR1 is MNHGY and CDR2 is SVAAGI. The CDR3 bases are TGTGCCAGCAGTTACCTCCGAATGGGAGTGAACACTGAAGCTTTCTTT. It encodes CASSYLRMGVNTEAFF.

This clonotype showed up many times. The rearrangement joins TRBV18 to TRBJ2-3; D is undetermined. Per germline, CDR1 KGHSH and CDR2 LQKENI. Trimming took 3 bases from V and 2 from J, leaving 15 bases between them. This CDR3 contains 16 residues. CDR3 in amino acids: CASSPSRNGPTDTQYF. The CDR3 coding sequence is TGTGCCAGCTCACCTTCCCGAAACGGCCCCACAGATACGCAGTATTTT.